These T cell receptor beta chains were read from a single sample in a study of blood T cell repertoires in COVID-19. Data came from immunoSEQ multiplex PCR; TCRdb stores just in-frame clones and leaves some out. The data contain over 400,000 clones, less than 90% of them singletons. Sample: peripheral blood. These TCRs come from a woman aged 45 to 65 with COVID-19, enrolled during active disease. CDR3s leave out the opening cysteine and the closing phenylalanine or tryptophan. Only part of the rows carry a size: once, few, many, or a class if the clone is expanded.

>NA|TRBV5-1
ASSLELPGLANEQY
>NA|TRBV5-6
ASSLAGGRHTQY
>NA|TRBV11-2
ASSRGRNQPQH
>NA|TRBV27
ASSYSNNEQF
>NA|TRBV7-9
ASSFGLTGGEETQY
>NA|TRBV6-4
ASSRGLDTGELF
>NA|TRBV3-1/TRBV3-2
ASSQDRTANTEAF
>NA|TRBV5-1
ASSEVRDRGYNEQF
>NA|TRBV5-6
ASSPQDYGYT
>NA|TRBV18
ASSPLTGASYEQY
>NA|TRBV2
ASSDGTGSSPLH
>NA|TRBV18
ASSPPLSRDRAKTQY
>NA|TRBV30
AWNLWTGDGYT
>NA|TRBV19
ASSSGTGFFEQF
>NA|TRBV14
ASSPPGSLYGYT
>NA|TRBV30
AWSVGGGTGELF
>NA|TRBV7-3
ASSSRGALYNEQF
>NA|TRBV7-2
ASSPGTGAHEQY
>NA|TRBV5-1
ASSLTSGSTDTQY
>NA|TRBV4-1
ASSQGRATGKYEQY
>once|TRBV14
ASSQDRLSSYEQY
>NA|TRBV4-1
ASSQGQGGQPQH
>NA|TRBV27
ASSSQIPRGRGTDTQY
>NA|TRBV27
ASSLSTSGRNQPQH
>NA|TRBV19
ASSKQSMNTEAF
>few|TRBV9
ASSLRGSGGSYNEQF
>NA|TRBV5-1
ASSFSQGNEQF
>NA|TRBV27
ASSPGTGVQPQH
>NA|TRBV7-9
ASSLGAGGYT
>NA|TRBV11-2
ASSYPGLGTDTQY
>NA|TRBV4-2
ASSQGRGAGADTQY
>NA|TRBV5-5
ASSLTSTDTQY
>NA|TRBV5-5
ASSPETGFYEQY
>NA|TRBV7-8
ASSLNQATYEQY
>NA|TRBV11-3
ASSPTGDVGDTQY